A single sample gave rise to the 32 T cell receptor beta chains below, sequenced in a study of blood T cell repertoires in COVID-19. The method was immunoSEQ multiplex PCR; TCRdb's version includes in-frame clones alone and lacks a portion of them. The sample has over 30,000 clones, roughly 78% seen once. Sequenced: peripheral blood. All receptors derive from a man at least 80 years old with active or convalescent COVID-19.

The chain links TRBV6-5 to TRBJ1-6; 7 bases match TRBD1. This CDR3 is built from 15 residues. After removal of 6 bases from V and 3 bases from J, the junction contained 5 bases not matched to a gene. CDR1 is MNHEY and CDR2 is SVGAGI in the germline V gene. This chain's CDR3 is CASRGDSIYNSPLHF. Written as DNA, the CDR3 is TGTGCCAGCAGGGGGGACAGTATCTATAATTCACCCCTCCACTTT.

The chain joins TRBV5-1 to TRBJ1-6, with D maybe TRBD1 (6 bases). The germline V gene has CDR1 SGHRS and CDR2 YFSETQ. The CDR3 has 14 residues. V dropped 4 bases and J dropped 7 bases, with 12 bases sitting between them. This chain's CDR3 is CASSIQGPNSPLHF. The CDR3 DNA sequence: TGCGCCAGCAGCATACAGGGCCCCAATTCACCCCTCCACTTT.

V gene TRBV19 combines with J gene TRBJ2-5, with a possible D match to TRBD1 (5 bases). This CDR3 region has 12 residues. V gave up 5 bases and J gave up 2 bases, with 6 bases separating them. Germline CDR1 reads LNHDA; CDR2 reads SQIVND (reference sequence). CDR3 bases: TGTGCCAGTAGTGACAGACAAGAGACCCAGTACTTC. Translation gives CASSDRQETQYF.

This clone appeared a few times. This chain links TRBV28 with TRBJ1-5; D is undetermined. The CDR3 has 16 residues. The germline CDR1 and CDR2 sequences are MDHEN and SYDVKM. Trimming removed 5 bases at V and 7 bases at J, with 21 bases between. The CDR3 sequence is CASSPGSAGKGQPQHF. The CDR3, as DNA: TGTGCCAGCAGTCCGGGTTCGGCGGGAAAGGGACAGCCCCAGCATTTT.

The rearrangement joins TRBV9 to TRBJ2-7, with TRBD1 matching over 12 bases. This CDR3 spans 15 amino acids. Trimming took 4 bases from V and 7 from J; bases not matched to a gene: 9. CDR1 is SGDLS, CDR2 YYNGEE, per germline. CDR3 nucleotide sequence: TGTGCCAGCAGCCCTAGGGACAGGGGGCGTTATGAGCAGTACTTC. Translating gives CASSPRDRGRYEQYF.

The gene calls are TRBV28 and TRBJ1-2; 9 bases agree with TRBD1. The CDR3 is made up of 17 amino acids. Germline V lookup: CDR1 MDHEN, CDR2 SYDVKM. V lost 3 bases to trimming and J lost 8 bases; unmatched junction nucleotides: 16. The CDR3 nucleotides are TGTGCCAGCAGTTTGGGCACCGGGACAGGGAACGGCGGGGGCTACACCTTC. It specifies CASSLGTGTGNGGGYTF.

The genes are TRBV5-1 and TRBJ2-5; D perhaps matches TRBD2 (5 bases). The CDR3 is 14 amino acids. CDR1 and CDR2 (germline): SGHRS, YFSETQ. The V and J ends lost 0 bases and 3 bases respectively, with 9 bases between them. CDR3 nucleotide sequence: TGCGCCAGCAGCTTGGGACGGGAAAAAGAGACCCAGTACTTC. The encoded protein is CASSLGREKETQYF.

The V and J genes are TRBV2 and TRBJ2-7, with 11 bases fitting TRBD2. After removal of 6 bases from V and 1 base from J, the junction contained 5 bases not matched to a gene. CDR1 and CDR2 (germline): SNHLY, FYNNEI. The CDR3 is made up of 15 amino acids. DNA for the CDR3: TGTGCCAGCAGCGCGATAGCGGGAGGGTCCTACGAGCAGTACTTC. This encodes CASSAIAGGSYEQYF.

V and J are TRBV19 and TRBJ2-1, with D tentatively TRBD2 (6 bases). The CDR3 loop spans 13 amino acids. Germline V gives CDR1 LNHDA, CDR2 SQIVND (reference sequence). V was trimmed by 5 bases and J by 9 bases, leaving 14 bases between them. The CDR3 spells CASSPRLVAEQFF. The CDR3 DNA sequence: TGTGCCAGTAGTCCTCGACTAGTGGCTGAGCAGTTCTTC.

This clone is medium-sized (0.01 to 0.1%) by share. The CDR3 loop reads CASSLGTSGSFKNEQFF. CDR3 nucleotide sequence: TGTGCCAGCAGCTTGGGGACTAGCGGGAGTTTTAAGAATGAGCAGTTCTTC. The rearrangement joins TRBV7-3 to TRBJ2-1, with 14 bases that match TRBD2. The germline V gene encodes CDR1 SGHTA and CDR2 FQGTGA. With 3 bases clipped from V and 7 bases from J, the junction kept 8 bases outside the gene matches. This CDR3 is built from 17 residues.

The chain uses TRBV5-1 and TRBJ1-2; the D gene is possibly TRBD1 (5 bases). Trimming removed 0 bases at V and 1 base at J, with 13 bases between. The CDR3 covers 16 residues. Germline-derived CDR1 and CDR2 are SGHRS and YFSETQ. This CDR3 is CASSLGAQGLNYGYTF. The CDR3 bases are TGCGCCAGCAGCTTGGGGGCGCAGGGTCTTAACTATGGCTACACCTTC.

The gene calls are TRBV19 and TRBJ1-1; a possible D gene is TRBD1 (5 bases). The CDR3 sequence is 15 residues long. V was shortened by 5 bases and J by 4 bases, with 17 bases between the two germline ends. Per germline, CDR1 LNHDA and CDR2 SQIVND (reference sequence). The CDR3 spells CASSVPQGHGTEAFF. CDR3 DNA sequence: TGTGCCAGTAGTGTCCCTCAGGGTCACGGCACTGAAGCTTTCTTT. Full variable domain (remainder filled in from reference TRBV19 and TRBJ1-1): DGGITQSPKYLFRKEGQNVTLSCEQNLNHDAMYWYRQDPGQGLRLIYYSQIVNDFQKGDIAEGYSVSREKKESFPLTVTSAQKNPTAFYLCASSVPQGHGTEAFFGQGTRLTVV.

The gene calls are TRBV19 and TRBJ2-2; D is possibly TRBD2 (7 bases). The CDR3 has 16 residues. CDR1 and CDR2 (germline): LNHDA, SQIVND (reference sequence). Trimming took off 3 bases at V and 4 bases at J, with 15 bases between the two ends. CDR3 nucleotides: TGTGCCAGTAGTATTCCCCAGGGGAGGGGCACCGGGGAGCTGTTTTTT. The encoded protein is CASSIPQGRGTGELFF.

This clone was counted only a few times. Written as DNA, the CDR3 is TGTGCCAGCAGCTTAGGGCAGGGGCTTACCGGGGAGCTGTTTTTT. Translated, it gives CASSLGQGLTGELFF. The chain couples TRBV11-2 to TRBJ2-2; possibly TRBD1 for D (6 bases). Trimming stripped 1 base from V and 5 bases from J, with 11 bases between. CDR1 and CDR2 (germline): SGHAT, FQNNGV. This CDR3 contains 15 residues.

This clone appeared once. The chain links TRBV9 to TRBJ2-3; possibly TRBD2 for D (6 bases). V lost 0 bases and J lost 0, with 11 bases in between. Germline V lookup: CDR1 SGDLS, CDR2 YYNGEE. The CDR3 totals 16 residues. Here the CDR3 DNA reads TGTGCCAGCAGCGTAGCTTTGGGACTTAGCACAGATACGCAGTATTTT. It translates to CASSVALGLSTDTQYF. The full variable domain, rest sourced from reference TRBV9 and TRBJ2-3, is DSGVTQTPKHLITATGQRVTLRCSPRSGDLSVYWYQQSLDQGLQFLIQYYNGEERAKGNILERFSAQQFPDLHSELNLSSLELGDSALYFCASSVALGLSTDTQYFGPGTRLTVL.

In the case of this clone: Because the CDR3's place on the DNA is in doubt, the DNA is left out and the CDR3 is given as listed by TCRdb. This chain joins TRBV21-1 and TRBJ2-7; the table assigns TRBD1, which was not confirmed against the DNA. TRBV21-1 is shown as a pseudogene. The length of the CDR3 is 16 amino acids, counting both ends. CDR3 residues: CASSNTWGQGAFEQYF.

This chain joins TRBV11-3 and TRBJ2-2; 11 bases are a match to TRBD2. The V segment lost 0 bases and the J segment 5 bases; nucleotides outside the gene matches: 14. CDR1 is SGHNT, CDR2 YENEEA, per germline. The CDR3 extends over 20 amino acids. CDR3 region: CASSLDLPLAGGRGTGELFF. CDR3 DNA: TGTGCCAGCAGCTTAGATCTGCCTCTAGCGGGAGGCCGAGGTACCGGGGAGCTGTTTTTT.

The genes are TRBV12-3 or TRBV12-4 and TRBJ1-2; D is perhaps TRBD1 (6 bases). V lost 4 bases and J lost 2, with 8 bases in between. This CDR3 is built from 13 residues. The CDR3 loop is CASSSDRNYGYTF. The CDR3, as DNA: TGTGCCAGCAGTTCGGACAGAAACTATGGCTACACCTTC.

The chain combines TRBV25-1 with TRBJ2-7; 7 nucleotides align to TRBD2. This CDR3 comprises 15 residues. Germline values: CDR1 MGHDK, CDR2 SYGVNS. The V segment lost 6 bases and the J segment 5 bases; nucleotides outside the gene matches: 13. CDR3 region: CASRPLGGGSHEQYF. As DNA, the CDR3 is TGTGCCAGCAGACCTCTGGGGGGAGGGTCCCACGAGCAGTACTTC.

This clone has just one count. V and J are TRBV6-2 or TRBV6-3 and TRBJ2-7; D perhaps matches TRBD1 (5 bases). The CDR3 length is 17 residues. Trimming pared 0 bases from V and 3 bases from J, leaving 18 bases between. The V gene's germline CDR1 is MNHEY and CDR2 SVGEGT. The CDR3 coding sequence is TGTGCCAGCAGTTACTCGACCTTTGGGGCCCCGGACTACGAGCAGTACTTC. Its protein is CASSYSTFGAPDYEQYF.

In this sample, this clone turned up once. The CDR3 protein is CASSIQGGHPIPFF. In DNA form, the CDR3 reads TGTGCCAGCAGCATCCAAGGGGGACACCCGATTCCTTTCTTT. J is TRBJ1-1 and V is TRBV5-4; a weak D match, TRBD1 (6 bases). Per the germline V gene, CDR1 is SGHNT and CDR2 is YYREEE (reference sequence). V was trimmed by 4 bases and J by 12 bases, leaving 22 bases between them. The CDR3 is 14 residues long.

The chain combines TRBV7-9 with TRBJ2-2; possible D gene TRBD2, 6 bases. V was pared by 0 bases and J by 13 bases, with 12 bases between. The CDR3 length is 13 residues. Germline V gene lookup returns CDR1 SEHNR and CDR2 FQNEAQ (reference sequence). The CDR3 reads CASSLARGSLLFF. DNA for the CDR3: TGTGCCAGCAGCTTAGCGCGGGGTAGCTTGCTGTTTTTT.

The chain uses TRBV5-1 and TRBJ1-2, with D tentatively TRBD1 (5 bases). Between the trimmed V and J ends, which lost 5 bases and 0 bases, there was a span of 14 bases. The CDR3 has 15 amino acids. Germline values: CDR1 SGHRS, CDR2 YFSETQ. The CDR3 spells CASRPLGEANYGYTF. In DNA form, the CDR3 reads TGCGCCAGCAGACCCTTAGGGGAAGCTAACTATGGCTACACCTTC.

For the CDR3, the DNA is TGTGCCAGCAGCTTAGTGACTAGCGGGAGGCCCTACGAGCAGTACTTC. Protein: CASSLVTSGRPYEQYF. The rearrangement links TRBV7-9 to TRBJ2-7, with 13 bases lining up with TRBD2. V lost 1 base and J lost 2; bases outside the gene matches: 2. CDR1 SEHNR and CDR2 FQNEAQ come from the germline V gene (reference sequence). The CDR3 is 16 amino acids.

This clone was detected only once. The CDR3 protein is CASSYYRGQNEQFF. CDR3 in DNA: TGCGCCAGCAGCTACTACAGGGGGCAAAATGAGCAGTTCTTC. This rearrangement joins TRBV5-1 to TRBJ2-1; TRBD1 matches 9 bases. Germline CDR1 and CDR2: SGHRS and YFSETQ. V dropped 3 bases and J dropped 7; count of bases not matched to a gene: 5. This CDR3 contains 14 residues.

V gene TRBV28 combines with J gene TRBJ2-5; a possible D gene is TRBD1 (5 bases). V was pared by 3 bases and J by 5 bases, with 10 bases between. Germline V CDR1 and CDR2: MDHEN, SYDVKM. This CDR3 is built from 13 residues. Here the CDR3 reads CASSFGRVETQYF. Written as DNA, the CDR3 is TGTGCCAGCAGTTTTGGCAGGGTCGAGACCCAGTACTTC.

DNA for the CDR3: TGTGCCAGCAGCTTGCTGGCAGCCCAGGGGACTGAAGCTTTCTTT. This sequence encodes CASSLLAAQGTEAFF. The V and J genes are TRBV5-6 and TRBJ1-1, with D possibly being TRBD1 (6 bases). Germline V lookup: CDR1 SGHDT, CDR2 YYEEEE. The CDR3 spans 15 residues. V lost 1 base and J 5 bases, leaving 15 bases between the germline ends.

This rearrangement joins TRBV19 to TRBJ1-5; possible D gene TRBD1, 6 bases. This CDR3 spans 14 amino acids. CDR1 and CDR2 (germline): LNHDA, SQIVND (reference sequence). Between the trimmed V and J ends, which lost 4 bases and 5 bases, there was a span of 12 bases. CDR3: CASSRTEGDQPQHF. CDR3 DNA sequence: TGTGCCAGTAGTAGGACAGAGGGAGATCAGCCCCAGCATTTT.

This sequence joins TRBV19 and TRBJ1-2; TRBD1 matches at 8 bases. This CDR3 is built from 16 residues. V lost 7 bases to trimming and J lost 7 bases; unmatched junction nucleotides: 17. The V gene's germline CDR1 is LNHDA and CDR2 SQIVND (reference sequence). CDR3 sequence (DNA): TGTGCCAGTATGCCCCTCCGCGGGACAGGTTTTACTGGCTACACCTTC. It is translated as CASMPLRGTGFTGYTF.

The chain uses TRBV15 and TRBJ2-1; the match to TRBD2 covers 13 bases. The trim removed 1 base at V and 3 bases at J, leaving 6 bases unmatched. This CDR3 spans 18 amino acids. Germline lookup yields CDR1 LNHNV and CDR2 YYDKDF (reference sequence). CDR3 residues: CATSRVGLAGARYNEQFF. Here the CDR3 DNA reads TGTGCCACCAGCAGAGTAGGACTAGCGGGAGCGCGCTACAATGAGCAGTTCTTC.

The V gene is TRBV30, the J gene TRBJ2-1, with TRBD1 identical over 8 bases. The length of the CDR3 is 14 residues. The ends lost 5 bases at V and 2 bases at J; junction bases unmatched: 5. CDR1 is GTSNPN, CDR2 SVGIG, per germline (reference sequence). The CDR3 spells CAWYSGGAYNEQFF. CDR3 DNA: TGTGCCTGGTATTCAGGGGGCGCCTACAATGAGCAGTTCTTC. The variable domain in full, with the rest retrieved from reference TRBV30 and TRBJ2-1, is SQTIHQWPATLVQPVGSPLSLECTVEGTSNPNLYWYRQAAGRGLQLLFYSVGIGQISSEVPQNLSASRPQDRQFILSSKKLLLSDSGFYLCAWYSGGAYNEQFFGPGTRLTVL.

This chain uses TRBV9 with TRBJ2-3; D not certain. Per the germline V gene, CDR1 is SGDLS and CDR2 is YYNGEE. The CDR3 length is 16 residues. The V end was cut by 4 bases, the J end by 1 base, with 16 bases between. This CDR3 reads CASSRSPAYGTDTQYF. CDR3 DNA sequence: TGTGCCAGCAGCCGTTCTCCCGCGTATGGCACAGATACGCAGTATTTT. The variable domain in full, with the rest retrieved from reference TRBV9 and TRBJ2-3, is DSGVTQTPKHLITATGQRVTLRCSPRSGDLSVYWYQQSLDQGLQFLIQYYNGEERAKGNILERFSAQQFPDLHSELNLSSLELGDSALYFCASSRSPAYGTDTQYFGPGTRLTVL.